Below are 10 T cell receptor beta chains sequenced from a single sample in a study of OX40 agonist ivuxolimab in advanced cancers. Sequenced by immunoSEQ multiplex PCR; TCRdb stores in-frame clones only, minus some. Of under 70,000 clones in the sample, about nine tenths were seen once. Sequencing used CD4+ or CD8+ T cells sorted from blood, obtained in a trial of the OX40 agonist ivuxolimab. These receptors originate from an adult with an advanced solid tumor such as melanoma, head and neck, liver or kidney cancer.

The V gene is TRBV6-5, the J gene TRBJ2-3; TRBD2 aligns across 14 bases. CDR1 and CDR2 (germline): MNHEY, SVGAGI. The CDR3 extends over 16 amino acids. V gave up 3 bases and J gave up 3 bases; unmatched junction bases: 2. This CDR3 is CASSYRTSGRTDTQYF. DNA of the CDR3: TGTGCCAGCAGTTATCGGACTAGCGGGAGGACAGATACGCAGTATTTT.

V is TRBV10-3 and J is TRBJ2-2; D possibly corresponds to TRBD2 (6 bases). Per germline, CDR1 ENHRY and CDR2 SYGVKD. CDR3 size: 13 residues. V was shortened by 4 bases and J by 5 bases, with 8 bases between the two germline ends. CDR3 protein: CAISGRVTGELFF. CDR3 in DNA: TGTGCCATCAGTGGGAGGGTTACCGGGGAGCTGTTTTTT.

The gene calls are TRBV30 and TRBJ1-4, with D unresolved. The CDR3 covers 13 residues. Trimming removed 2 bases from V and 5 bases from J, with 9 bases in between. From germline, CDR1 is GTSNPN and CDR2 SVGIG (reference sequence). CDR3 DNA: TGTGCCTGGAGTAAGGGAAGGAATGAAAAACTGTTTTTT. This codes for CAWSKGRNEKLFF.

This chain connects TRBV27 to TRBJ1-5; 11 bases map to TRBD1. Germline V gene data show CDR1 as MNHEY and CDR2 as SMNVEV (reference sequence). J was trimmed by 4 bases and V by 2 bases; bases with no gene match: 4. This CDR3 contains 16 residues. DNA of the CDR3: TGTGCCAGCAGTTTAGGGGGGACAGGGGGGAATCAGCCCCAGCATTTT. Residues: CASSLGGTGGNQPQHF.

The chain recombines TRBV28 with TRBJ1-4, with D possibly TRBD1 on 6 matching bases. CDR1 and CDR2 from the germline V gene are MDHEN and SYDVKM. The V end lost 3 bases, the J end lost 7 bases, and 18 bases lay between the germline ends. The CDR3 extends over 16 amino acids. The CDR3 spells CASSLDSGRAVEKLFF. The CDR3 DNA sequence: TGTGCCAGCAGTTTGGACAGCGGCCGGGCGGTTGAAAAACTGTTTTTT.

This clone is deemed medium-sized. The chain has TRBV2 and TRBJ1-1, with D tentatively TRBD1 (5 bases). The V and J ends lost 4 bases and 4 bases respectively, with 16 bases between them. The germline V gene has CDR1 SNHLY and CDR2 FYNNEI. This CDR3 region has 15 residues. CDR3 nucleotide sequence: TGTGCCAGCAGTGCCAGTTTACAGGACGGCACTGAAGCTTTCTTT. This translates into CASSASLQDGTEAFF. The whole variable domain, remainder taken from reference TRBV2 and TRBJ1-1, is EPEVTQTPSHQVTQMGQEVILRCVPISNHLYFYWYRQILGQKVEFLVSFYNNEISEKSEIFDDQFSVERPDGSNFTLKIRSTKLEDSAMYFCASSASLQDGTEAFFGQGTRLTVV.

This chain links TRBV6-6 with TRBJ2-6, with D tentatively TRBD1 (6 bases). Trimming stripped 5 bases from V and 9 bases from J, with 14 bases between. CDR1 is MNHNY, CDR2 SVGAGI, per germline (reference sequence). This CDR3 contains 14 residues. The CDR3 is CASSKIQGVNVLTF. CDR3 in DNA: TGTGCCAGCAGTAAGATACAGGGTGTCAACGTCCTGACTTTC.

The V call is TRBV7-2, the J call TRBJ2-5; 7 nucleotides line up with TRBD2. V was clipped by 4 bases and J by 7 bases; unmatched bases: 9. Germline CDR1 and CDR2: SGHTA and FQGNSA. The CDR3 extends over 14 amino acids. The CDR3 DNA reads TGTGCCAGCAGCTCGAGCGGGGCCGGGGTGACCCAGTACTTC. This translates into CASSSSGAGVTQYF. Full variable domain (missing parts from reference TRBV7-2 and TRBJ2-5): GAGVSQSPSNKVTEKGKDVELRCDPISGHTALYWYRQSLGQGLEFLIYFQGNSAPDKSGLPSDRFSAERTGGSVSTLTIQRTQQEDSAVYLCASSSSGAGVTQYFGPGTRLLVL.

V and J are TRBV13 and TRBJ2-4, with unresolved D. CDR1 and CDR2 from the germline V gene are PRHDT and FYEKMQ (reference sequence). V lost 1 base, J lost 0 bases, and 10 bases lay in between. The CDR3 consists of 16 residues. This chain's CDR3 is CASSLDNSIAKNIQYF. The CDR3 region has the DNA TGTGCCAGCAGCTTAGATAATTCGATAGCCAAAAACATTCAGTACTTC.

J is TRBJ2-7 and V is TRBV19, with D perhaps matching TRBD2 (7 bases). Trimming pared 1 base from V and 2 bases from J, leaving 12 bases between. The CDR3 consists of 15 residues. Germline V lookup: CDR1 LNHDA, CDR2 SQIVND (reference sequence). CDR3 DNA: TGTGCCAGTAGTATAGTCGGGGGGCGAGCCTACGAGCAGTACTTC. Residues: CASSIVGGRAYEQYF.